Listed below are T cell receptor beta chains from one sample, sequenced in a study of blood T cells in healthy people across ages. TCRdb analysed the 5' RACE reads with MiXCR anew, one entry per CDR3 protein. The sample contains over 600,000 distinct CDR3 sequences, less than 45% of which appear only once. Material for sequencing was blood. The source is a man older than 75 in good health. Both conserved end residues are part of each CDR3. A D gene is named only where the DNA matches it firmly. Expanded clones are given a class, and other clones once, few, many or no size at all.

CDR3 protein: CASSQLFSGSASYEQYF; CDR3 DNA: TGCGCCAGCAGCCAACTTTTTAGCGGGAGTGCTTCCTACGAGCAGTACTTC; D gene: TRBD2; V gene: TRBV4-1; clone size: few; J gene: TRBJ2-7
CDR3 protein: CSASQGFYEQYF; CDR3 DNA: TGCAGTGCTAGCCAGGGGTTCTACGAGCAGTACTTC; D gene: .; V gene: TRBV20-1; clone size: few; J gene: TRBJ2-7
CDR3 protein: CASSRRQGYTEAFF; CDR3 DNA: TGTGCCAGCAGTCGCCGACAGGGGTACACTGAAGCTTTCTTT; D gene: TRBD1; V gene: TRBV28; clone size: .; J gene: TRBJ1-1
CDR3 protein: CASSLAWGIAPFF; CDR3 DNA: TGTGCCAGCAGCTTGGCGTGGGGAATCGCTCCGTTCTTC; D gene: .; V gene: TRBV5-8; clone size: .; J gene: TRBJ2-1
CDR3 protein: CASSQVERGGSEQYF; CDR3 DNA: TGCGCCAGCAGCCAAGTTGAGCGGGGGGGCTCTGAGCAGTACTTC; D gene: TRBD2; V gene: TRBV4-3; clone size: .; J gene: TRBJ2-5
CDR3 protein: CASSGWTEETQYF; CDR3 DNA: TGTGCCAGCAGTGGTTGGACAGAAGAGACCCAGTACTTC; D gene: .; V gene: TRBV28; clone size: many; J gene: TRBJ2-5
CDR3 protein: CSARAPSGLAGPDTQYF; CDR3 DNA: TGCAGTGCTAGAGCCCCCTCGGGACTAGCTGGACCAGATACGCAGTATTTT; D gene: TRBD2; V gene: TRBV20-1; clone size: .; J gene: TRBJ2-3
CDR3 protein: CASRSLGGTEAFF; CDR3 DNA: TGTGCCAGCAGAAGCCTAGGGGGTACTGAAGCTTTCTTT; D gene: .; V gene: TRBV6-5; clone size: .; J gene: TRBJ1-1
CDR3 protein: CASSLGQGTEYGYTF; CDR3 DNA: TGTGCCAGCAGCTTAGGACAGGGGACTGAGTATGGCTACACCTTC; D gene: TRBD1; V gene: TRBV11-2; clone size: few; J gene: TRBJ1-2
CDR3 protein: CASSSPTPGLAGYKQYF; CDR3 DNA: TGTGCCAGCAGTTCACCTACTCCGGGACTAGCGGGATATAAGCAGTACTTC; D gene: TRBD2; V gene: TRBV28; clone size: .; J gene: TRBJ2-7
CDR3 protein: CSADKDRGRETQYF; CDR3 DNA: TGCAGTGCTGATAAGGACAGGGGAAGGGAGACCCAGTACTTC; D gene: TRBD1; V gene: TRBV20-1; clone size: .; J gene: TRBJ2-5
CDR3 protein: CASRTRGASTDTQYF; CDR3 DNA: TGCGCCAGCCGAACAAGGGGGGCGAGCACAGATACGCAGTATTTT; D gene: .; V gene: TRBV5-1; clone size: .; J gene: TRBJ2-3
CDR3 protein: CASGTQGTDTQYF; CDR3 DNA: TGCGCCAGCGGCACACAAGGGACAGATACGCAGTATTTT; D gene: .; V gene: TRBV5-1; clone size: .; J gene: TRBJ2-3
CDR3 protein: CASSPLSGVGAGEQYF; CDR3 DNA: TGCGCCAGCAGCCCACTCAGCGGAGTAGGGGCGGGGGAGCAGTACTTC; D gene: .; V gene: TRBV5-1; clone size: .; J gene: TRBJ2-7
CDR3 protein: CASGGQYF; CDR3 DNA: TGTGCCAGCGGGGGACAGTACTTC; D gene: .; V gene: TRBV6-2/TRBV6-3; clone size: .; J gene: TRBJ2-5
CDR3 protein: CASSFRVGNTEAFF; CDR3 DNA: TGTGCCAGCAGCTTCAGGGTGGGGAACACTGAAGCTTTCTTT; D gene: .; V gene: TRBV7-2; clone size: .; J gene: TRBJ1-1
CDR3 protein: CASSVSGLALETQYF; CDR3 DNA: TGCGCCAGCAGCGTTTCGGGACTAGCTCTGGAGACCCAGTACTTC; D gene: TRBD2; V gene: TRBV5-1; clone size: .; J gene: TRBJ2-5
CDR3 protein: CASSVGTGGLHF; CDR3 DNA: TGTGCCAGCAGCGTCGGGACAGGGGGCCTGCATTTT; D gene: TRBD1; V gene: TRBV7-9; clone size: once; J gene: TRBJ1-5
CDR3 protein: CASRQDGTYSYEQYF; CDR3 DNA: TGTGCCAGCCGTCAGGATGGGACATACTCCTACGAGCAGTACTTC; D gene: .; V gene: TRBV21-1; clone size: .; J gene: TRBJ2-7
CDR3 protein: CSATPRGAGEQYF; CDR3 DNA: TGCAGTGCTACCCCCCGGGGGGCGGGGGAGCAGTACTTC; D gene: .; V gene: TRBV20-1; clone size: few; J gene: TRBJ2-7
CDR3 protein: CASSQRGFYEQYF; CDR3 DNA: TGTGCCAGCAGCCAGCGGGGGTTCTACGAGCAGTACTTC; D gene: TRBD2; V gene: TRBV3-1; clone size: .; J gene: TRBJ2-7
CDR3 protein: CASNLDLYGYTF; CDR3 DNA: TGTGCCAGCAACTTAGATCTCTATGGCTACACCTTC; D gene: .; V gene: TRBV7-2; clone size: .; J gene: TRBJ1-2
CDR3 protein: CSARRQGDYGYTF; CDR3 DNA: TGCAGTGCTAGAAGACAGGGGGACTATGGCTACACCTTC; D gene: TRBD1; V gene: TRBV20-1; clone size: few; J gene: TRBJ1-2
CDR3 protein: CASSLTGGTDTQYF; CDR3 DNA: TGTGCCAGCAGCTTGACAGGGGGTACAGATACGCAGTATTTT; D gene: TRBD1; V gene: TRBV7-2; clone size: many; J gene: TRBJ2-3